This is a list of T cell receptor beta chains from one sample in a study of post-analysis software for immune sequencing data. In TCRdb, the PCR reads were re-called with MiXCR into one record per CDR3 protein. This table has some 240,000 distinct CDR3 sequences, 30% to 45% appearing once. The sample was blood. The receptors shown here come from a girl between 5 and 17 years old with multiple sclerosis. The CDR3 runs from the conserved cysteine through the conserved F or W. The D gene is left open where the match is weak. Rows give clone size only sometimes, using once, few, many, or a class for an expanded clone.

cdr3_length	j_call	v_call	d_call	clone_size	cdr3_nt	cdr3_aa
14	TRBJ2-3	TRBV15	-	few	TGTGCCACCAGCAGAGATCTCGCGGCAGATACGCAGTATTTT	CATSRDLAADTQYF
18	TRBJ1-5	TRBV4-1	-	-	TGCGCCAGCAGCGATATATGGGACGGAAGTAGCAGCAATCAGCCCCAGCATTTT	CASSDIWDGSSSNQPQHF
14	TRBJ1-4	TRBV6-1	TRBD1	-	TGTGCCAGCAGGAGCGACAGGGGGAGTGAAAAACTGTTTTTT	CASRSDRGSEKLFF
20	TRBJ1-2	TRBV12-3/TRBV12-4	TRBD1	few	TGTGCCAGCAGTTTGCGCCCCAACCGGGGGACAGCTTCTACAACTCATGGCTACACCTTC	CASSLRPNRGTASTTHGYTF
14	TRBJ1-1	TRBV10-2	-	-	TGCGCCAGCAGTGAGTCATATGCGGAGACTGAAGCTTTCTTT	CASSESYAETEAFF
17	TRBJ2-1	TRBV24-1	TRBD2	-	TGTGCCACCAGTGACGCCTGGACGAGCGGGAGTTACAATGAGCAGTTCTTC	CATSDAWTSGSYNEQFF
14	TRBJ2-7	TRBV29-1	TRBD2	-	TGTAGCGTTGTGCCAGCGGGGGGCTACAATGAGCAGTACTTC	CSVVPAGGYNEQYF
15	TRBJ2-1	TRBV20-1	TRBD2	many	TGCAGTGCTACCGCACGCGGGAGCCGATCGGATGAGAAGTTCTTC	CSATARGSRSDEKFF
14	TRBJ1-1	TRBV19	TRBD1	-	TGTGCCAGTAGTACGGACAGGAAGATACCTGAAGCTTTCTTT	CASSTDRKIPEAFF
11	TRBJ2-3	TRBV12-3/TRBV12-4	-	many	TGTGCCAGCACAAGGACAGATACGCAGTATTTT	CASTRTDTQYF
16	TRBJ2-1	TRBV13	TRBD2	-	TGTGCCAGCAGCCCTATACTAGCGGGCCTCTACAATGAGCAGTTCTTC	CASSPILAGLYNEQFF
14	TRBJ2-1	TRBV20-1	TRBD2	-	TGCAGTGCTAGAGCGGGACTAGATTACAATGAGCAGTTCTTC	CSARAGLDYNEQFF
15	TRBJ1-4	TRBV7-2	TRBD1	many	TGTGCCAGCAGCAGAGGGACAGGCCGTAATGAAAAACTGTTTTTT	CASSRGTGRNEKLFF
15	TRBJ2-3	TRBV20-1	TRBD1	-	TGCAGTGCTAGAGACGGACAGGGGAGCACAGATACGCAGTATTTT	CSARDGQGSTDTQYF
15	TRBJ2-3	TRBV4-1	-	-	TGCGCCAGCAGCCAAAAAGGCTCTTGCACAGATACGCAGTATTTT	CASSQKGSCTDTQYF
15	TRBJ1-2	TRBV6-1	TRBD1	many	TGTGCCAGCAGTTTACGAGGACAGGGGGCCTATGGCTACACCTTC	CASSLRGQGAYGYTF
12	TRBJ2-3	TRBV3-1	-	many	TGTGCCAGCAGCCCCAACGGAGATACGCAGTATTTT	CASSPNGDTQYF
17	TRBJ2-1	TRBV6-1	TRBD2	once	TGTGCCAGCAGGCCCTCTAGCGGGGACATATATTACAATGAGCAGTTCTTC	CASRPSSGDIYYNEQFF